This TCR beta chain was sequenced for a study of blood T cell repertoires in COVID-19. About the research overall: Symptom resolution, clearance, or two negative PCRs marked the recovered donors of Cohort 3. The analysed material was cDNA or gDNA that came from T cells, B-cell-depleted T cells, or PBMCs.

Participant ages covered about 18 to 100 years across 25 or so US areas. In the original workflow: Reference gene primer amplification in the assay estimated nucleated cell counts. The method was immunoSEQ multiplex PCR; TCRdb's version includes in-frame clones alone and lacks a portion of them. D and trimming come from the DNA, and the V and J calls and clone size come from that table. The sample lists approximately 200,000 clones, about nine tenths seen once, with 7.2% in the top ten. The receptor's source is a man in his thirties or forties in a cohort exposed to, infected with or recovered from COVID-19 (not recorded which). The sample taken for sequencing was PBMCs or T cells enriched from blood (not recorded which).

CDR3 sequence (DNA): TGTGCCAGCAGCAAATGGGACAGCTCTGGAAACACCATATATTTT. Residues: CASSKWDSSGNTIYF. The V call is TRBV7-9, the J call TRBJ1-3; TRBD1 matches at 7 bases. The germline gives CDR1 SEHNR, CDR2 FQNEAQ (reference sequence). V shed 5 bases, J shed 0 bases, and the junction held 4 bases outside the gene matches. The CDR3 is 15 residues long.